This TCR beta chain was identified during a study of cytomegalovirus exposure and HLA in healthy donors. Vbeta (60) and Jbeta (13) primers were used in the PCR. Profiling relied on immunoSEQ multiplex PCR, and the TCRdb table lists in-frame clones only, not all of them. Of around 160,000 clones in the sample, around 83% were seen once. Between the trimmed V and J ends, which lost 7 bases and 8 bases, there was a span of 23 bases. From germline, CDR1 is LNHDA and CDR2 SQIVND (reference sequence). The CDR3 has 15 amino acids. Sequenced input: PBMCs. The source is a male donor in good health and CMV-seropositive. The V and J genes are TRBV19 and TRBJ1-1; no definite D call. The CDR3 protein is CASTRVSSGLKEAFF. As DNA, the CDR3 is TGTGCCAGTACGAGGGTCAGCTCCGGTCTTAAGGAAGCTTTCTTT.